This TCR beta chain was captured by sequencing in a study of T cell changes during pregnancy in multiple sclerosis. Profiling relied on immunoSEQ multiplex PCR, and the TCRdb table lists in-frame clones only, not all of them. The top ten hold 0.39% of the sample, which has approximately 46,000 clones, 92% seen once. The V gene's germline CDR1 is LNHDA and CDR2 SQIVND (reference sequence). V shed 5 bases and J 2 bases; nucleotides not matched to a gene: 7. CDR3 length: 16 residues. V gene TRBV19 combines with J gene TRBJ2-1; 9 bases align to TRBD2. Source: CD4+ T cells from peripheral blood mononuclear cells, taken after pregnancy. The sequence derives from a female donor with multiple sclerosis, enrolled in a pregnancy study. CDR3 sequence reads: CASSVIAGATYNEQFF. The CDR3 region has the DNA TGTGCCAGTAGTGTCATAGCGGGAGCTACCTACAATGAGCAGTTCTTC.